This T cell receptor (beta chain) came from a study of monozygotic twins with inflammatory bowel disease. Each CDR3 protein gets one entry in TCRdb, which reprocessed the 5' RACE reads and gives no DNA. The sample's table shows more than 300,000 distinct CDR3 sequences. This CDR3 spans 15 amino acids. This clonotype was sampled from a human donor with ulcerative colitis or Crohn's disease, or a healthy co-twin of an affected twin (not recorded which). The sample taken for sequencing was blood. This chain connects TRBV12-3 or TRBV12-4 to TRBJ1-5; TCRdb's assignment of TRBD1 cannot be checked, as there is no DNA. The chain's CDR3 is CASSFWDRNYQPQHF.